The rows below give T cell receptor beta chains drawn from one sample of a study of identical twins. TCRdb reprocessed the 5' RACE reads with MiXCR, giving one entry per CDR3 protein. The table has around 690,000 distinct CDR3 sequences, about 20% seen once. These data also formed part of another study, on T cells expressing NK-cell markers.

Sequenced sample: PBMCs. These receptors all come from a woman younger than 35 in good health. CDR3s leave out the opening cysteine and the closing phenylalanine or tryptophan.

v_call: TRBV20-1; j_call: TRBJ1-5; cdr3_aa: SARWRPGVEPQH
v_call: TRBV5-5; j_call: TRBJ1-1; cdr3_aa: ASSLDPGDTEAF
v_call: TRBV5-1; j_call: TRBJ1-3; cdr3_aa: ASSLVAGAGNTIY
v_call: TRBV12-3/TRBV12-4; j_call: TRBJ2-7; cdr3_aa: ASSYAGNEQY
v_call: TRBV12-3/TRBV12-4; j_call: TRBJ2-5; cdr3_aa: ASRCRGQETQY
v_call: TRBV12-3/TRBV12-4; j_call: TRBJ2-5; cdr3_aa: ASSMDGETQY
v_call: TRBV2; j_call: TRBJ2-1; cdr3_aa: ASSQSSPVSYNEQF
v_call: TRBV1; j_call: TRBJ2-7; cdr3_aa: TSSSPLGREGSEQY
v_call: TRBV12-3/TRBV12-4; j_call: TRBJ1-1; cdr3_aa: ASSVTGYNTEAF
v_call: TRBV11-3; j_call: TRBJ2-1; cdr3_aa: ASSVAPGSYNEQF